The 27 T cell receptor beta chains below all came from one sample that was sequenced in a study of T-cell reconstitution after alpha-beta-depleted transplantation in children. For TCRbeta, the library was prepared with unique molecular identifiers. MiXCR, applied by TCRdb to the PCR reads, yields one record per CDR3 protein. The data hold about 230,000 distinct CDR3 sequences, with roughly 9% observed a single time. Sequenced here: PBMCs from the stem cell graft donor, sampled from the stem cell graft. The receptors originated from a human donor who donated a stem cell graft to a child with acute lymphoblastic leukemia.

This clonotype was seen at least ten times. The chain combines TRBV10-2 with TRBJ2-1; 9 bases fit TRBD1. There are 17 residues in the CDR3. CDR1 and CDR2 from the germline V gene are WSHSY and SAAADI. The V segment lost 7 bases and the J segment 5 bases; nucleotides outside the gene matches: 15. The chain's CDR3 is CASTLYRRTGENNEQFF. The DNA of the CDR3 is TGCGCCAGCACCTTATACAGAAGGACAGGGGAAAACAATGAGCAGTTCTTC.

This clonotype showed up many times. This chain links TRBV4-3 with TRBJ1-1; D is undetermined. V shed 0 bases and J shed 4 bases, with 9 bases lying between them. Germline V gene sequence: CDR1 LGHNA, CDR2 YSLEER. The length of the CDR3 is 14 residues. The DNA for the CDR3 is TGCGCCAGCAGCCAAGAGACGTGGGGCACTGAAGCTTTCTTT. Protein product: CASSQETWGTEAFF.

This chain uses TRBV3-1 with TRBJ1-2; a possible D gene is TRBD1 (5 bases). Germline V gene data show CDR1 as LGHDT and CDR2 as YNNKEL (reference sequence). The V gene lost 1 base and the J gene lost 4 bases, with 16 bases spanning the gap. This CDR3 contains 16 residues. The CDR3, as DNA: TGTGCCAGCAGCCAAGTTAGGGGAGAACCTAGCTATGGCTACACCTTC. Protein: CASSQVRGEPSYGYTF.

This clonotype was detected only a few times. CDR3 in amino acids: CASSLLAGNNQETQYF. The CDR3 coding sequence is TGTGCCAGCAGCCTTCTAGCGGGGAACAACCAAGAGACCCAGTACTTC. This chain connects TRBV5-5 to TRBJ2-5; 9 bases line up with TRBD2. Germline lookup yields CDR1 SGHKS and CDR2 YYEKEE (reference sequence). With V trimmed by 4 bases and J by 0 bases, 7 bases remained unmatched. CDR3 length equals 16 residues.

This clonotype occurred a few times. The chain employs TRBV18 and TRBJ2-5; no clear D gene. The CDR3 totals 12 residues. Germline V gene lookup returns CDR1 KGHSH and CDR2 LQKENI. V lost 2 bases to trimming and J lost 5 bases, with 6 bases between them. The CDR3 DNA follows: TGTGCCAGCTCACCAGTTACGGAGACCCAGTACTTC. Residues: CASSPVTETQYF.

The genes are TRBV20-1 and TRBJ2-1, with D perhaps assigned TRBD1 or TRBD2 (5 bases each). Germline loops: CDR1 DFQATT, CDR2 SNEGSKA (reference sequence). The ends were cut back, 0 bases at V and 8 bases at J, with 11 bases in the middle. The CDR3 extends over 13 amino acids. For the CDR3, the DNA is TGCAGTGCTAGAGATGATATGGGGGATGAGCAGTTCTTC. Translation gives CSARDDMGDEQFF.

This clonotype was counted many times. The chain combines TRBV29-1 with TRBJ2-2; 8 positions agree with TRBD1. The germline V gene encodes CDR1 SQVTM and CDR2 ANQGSEA. The CDR3 spans 13 residues. Germline trimming cut 4 bases from V and 7 bases from J; bases unmatched to any gene: 5. The CDR3 reads CSVGQGTGGELFF. CDR3 nucleotides: TGCAGCGTTGGACAGGGGACGGGCGGGGAGCTGTTTTTT.

The chain has TRBV9 and TRBJ2-7; D gene ambiguous. V was cut by 0 bases and J by 6 bases, with 13 bases left in between. The germline CDR1 and CDR2 sequences are SGDLS and YYNGEE. The CDR3 spans 14 residues. The CDR3 sequence is CASSVGTGFGEQYF. CDR3 bases: TGTGCCAGCAGCGTAGGAACTGGGTTCGGCGAGCAGTACTTC.

This clonotype was picked up many times. The chain uses TRBV7-2 and TRBJ2-3, with D maybe TRBD2 (5 bases). The ends were cut back, 1 base at V and 3 bases at J, with 14 bases in the middle. CDR3 length equals 16 residues. Germline-derived CDR1 and CDR2 are SGHTA and FQGNSA. This CDR3 reads CASSLVAGRGTDTQYF. The CDR3 DNA reads as TGTGCCAGCAGCTTAGTTGCGGGCCGAGGGACAGATACGCAGTATTTT.

This clonotype was counted at least ten times. The J gene is TRBJ2-7, the V gene TRBV29-1; D is possibly TRBD2 (5 bases). The germline V and J ends were trimmed by 6 bases and 2 bases, with 11 bases remaining between them. Germline V CDR1 and CDR2: SQVTM, ANQGSEA. This CDR3 contains 12 residues. The CDR3 nucleotides are TGCAGCGTCTCGGACGGGACCTACGAGCAGTACTTC. It translates to CSVSDGTYEQYF.

This clonotype was counted between two and nine times. The chain combines TRBV20-1 with TRBJ2-7; 7 nucleotides match TRBD1. Trimming at V came to 4 bases and at J to 5 bases, leaving 8 bases not matched to a gene. The CDR3 length is 13 residues. Germline assignment: CDR1 DFQATT and CDR2 SNEGSKA (reference sequence). CDR3 DNA sequence: TGCAGTGCTAATGAGGGGGCCGTAGACGAGCAGTACTTC. It yields the protein CSANEGAVDEQYF.

This clonotype appeared a few times. J is TRBJ2-5 and V is TRBV3-1; the D gene is possibly TRBD2 (6 bases). Germline lookup yields CDR1 LGHDT and CDR2 YNNKEL (reference sequence). The CDR3 is 14 amino acids. V was pared by 0 bases and J by 5 bases, with 10 bases between. This CDR3 is CASSQDYGRETQYF. Here the CDR3 DNA reads TGTGCCAGCAGCCAAGATTATGGGAGGGAGACCCAGTACTTC.

There are a few counts of this clonotype. The chain joins TRBV3-1 to TRBJ1-1; D might be TRBD1 (5 bases). Trimming pared 2 bases from V and 3 bases from J, leaving 13 bases between. This CDR3 is built from 15 residues. Looked up from germline, CDR1 is LGHDT and CDR2 is YNNKEL (reference sequence). CDR3 loop: CASSQLGSGDTEAFF. The CDR3 nucleotides read TGTGCCAGCAGCCAATTAGGGTCGGGGGACACTGAAGCTTTCTTT.

In its sample, this clonotype was seen a few times. The chain links TRBV12-3 or TRBV12-4 to TRBJ2-1; the match to TRBD1 covers 10 bases. This CDR3 comprises 15 residues. Losses at the gene ends were 6 bases for V and 8 bases for J; bases not matched to a gene: 10. The CDR3 sequence is CASSFTGTGDYEQFF. In nucleotides, the CDR3 is TGTGCCAGCAGCTTTACCGGGACAGGGGACTATGAGCAGTTCTTC.

This clonotype was detected ten times or more. The chain recombines TRBV12-3 or TRBV12-4 with TRBJ2-3; a possible D gene is TRBD1 (5 bases). V was cut by 3 bases and J by 5 bases, with 15 bases left in between. This CDR3 has 15 residues. The CDR3 DNA sequence: TGTGCCAGCAGTTTCTCCAGGGAAGGTAGAGATACGCAGTATTTT. It translates to CASSFSREGRDTQYF.

This clonotype was observed at least ten times. V usage is TRBV3-1 and J usage is TRBJ2-1; tentative D call: TRBD1 (6 bases). V lost 6 bases and J lost 3, with 18 bases in between. Germline V CDR1 and CDR2: LGHDT, YNNKEL (reference sequence). The CDR3 length is 16 residues. This chain's CDR3 is CASRMRRQASYNEQFF. Here the CDR3 DNA reads TGTGCCAGCAGGATGCGCCGACAGGCCAGCTACAATGAGCAGTTCTTC.

The table lists this clonotype with many counts. The chain recombines TRBV12-3 or TRBV12-4 with TRBJ1-1, with 7 nucleotides matching TRBD1. CDR3 length: 13 residues. The junction had 6 bases not matched to a gene; V was cut back by 6 bases and J by 5 bases. CDR3 protein: CASRINRGTEAFF. The CDR3 DNA follows: TGTGCCAGCAGAATAAACAGGGGAACTGAAGCTTTCTTT.

This clonotype occurred a few times. V is TRBV12-3 or TRBV12-4 and J is TRBJ2-7, with D tentatively TRBD1 or TRBD2 (5 bases each). The CDR3 runs 13 residues. V was pared by 8 bases and J by 7 bases, with 18 bases between. Written as DNA, the CDR3 is TGTGCCAGCGGGGGAAGGGGTCCTGGGGAGCAGTACTTC. Its translation: CASGGRGPGEQYF.

This clonotype was seen at least ten times. The chain joins TRBV7-2 to TRBJ2-2, with a weak D call TRBD2 (7 bases). The germline CDR1 and CDR2 sequences are SGHTA and FQGNSA. The length of the CDR3 is 16 residues. The V end lost 10 bases, the J end lost 0 bases, and 18 bases lay between the germline ends. CDR3 in amino acids: CATSKGGGANTGELFF. As DNA, the CDR3 is TGTGCCACTTCTAAGGGGGGGGGCGCGAACACCGGGGAGCTGTTTTTT.

CDR3 nucleotide sequence: TGCAGTGCCACCGGGGGCTCCTACAATGAGCAGTTCTTC. It is translated as CSATGGSYNEQFF. The gene calls are TRBV20-1 and TRBJ2-1, with D possibly being TRBD2 (6 bases). The V end lost 6 bases, the J end lost 0 bases, and 9 bases lay between the germline ends. Germline V gene data show CDR1 as DFQATT and CDR2 as SNEGSKA (reference sequence). The CDR3 extends over 13 amino acids.

The table lists this clonotype with a few counts. This chain links TRBV27 with TRBJ1-6; D may be TRBD1 (5 bases). This CDR3 comprises 15 residues. Germline values: CDR1 MNHEY, CDR2 SMNVEV (reference sequence). The V and J ends lost 7 bases and 10 bases respectively, with 20 bases between them. The CDR3 spells CASTILDPGRSPLHF. The CDR3 DNA is TGTGCCAGCACCATTTTGGACCCGGGGCGGTCACCCCTCCACTTT.

The chain couples TRBV27 to TRBJ1-4, with a possible D match to TRBD1 (5 bases). Germline V gives CDR1 MNHEY, CDR2 SMNVEV (reference sequence). The CDR3 has 18 amino acids. The V and J ends lost 3 bases and 3 bases respectively, with 20 bases between them. The CDR3 DNA is TGTGCCAGCAGTTTTTTGTCAGGGCTGAGAATTCCTAATGAAAAACTGTTTTTT. Translating gives CASSFLSGLRIPNEKLFF.

V is TRBV27 and J is TRBJ1-3; D might be TRBD1 (5 bases). Per the germline V gene, CDR1 is MNHEY and CDR2 is SMNVEV (reference sequence). Trimming cost V 10 bases and J 3 bases, with 13 bases left between them. This CDR3 spans 13 amino acids. CDR3 sequence (DNA): TGTGCCACCTCCAGGGACTATGGAAACACCATATATTTT. It codes for CATSRDYGNTIYF.

This clonotype was observed at least ten times. V usage is TRBV5-1 and J usage is TRBJ2-1; 7 bases fit TRBD1. V shed 0 bases, J shed 8 bases, and the junction held 8 bases outside the gene matches. The V gene's germline CDR1 is SGHRS and CDR2 YFSETQ. This CDR3 contains 15 residues. DNA of the CDR3: TGCGCCAGCAGCTTGGAGGCGACAGGGTGGCATGAGCAGTTCTTC. The encoded protein is CASSLEATGWHEQFF.

This clonotype was counted at least ten times. The chain joins TRBV6-6 to TRBJ2-4; D uncertain. This CDR3 is built from 12 residues. V was pared by 2 bases and J by 5 bases, with 4 bases between. The germline V gene encodes CDR1 MNHNY and CDR2 SVGAGI (reference sequence). The CDR3 spells CASSYPENIQYF. The CDR3 region has the DNA TGTGCCAGCAGTTACCCGGAAAACATTCAGTACTTC.

The chain recombines TRBV20-1 with TRBJ2-3; TRBD2 agrees at 7 bases. Germline V lookup: CDR1 DFQATT, CDR2 SNEGSKA (reference sequence). CDR3 length equals 15 residues. After removal of 3 bases from V and 2 bases from J, the junction contained 8 bases not matched to a gene. The CDR3 spells CSARSPSGFTDTQYF. The CDR3 DNA follows: TGCAGTGCTAGGAGCCCTAGCGGATTCACAGATACGCAGTATTTT.

The rearrangement joins TRBV12-3 or TRBV12-4 to TRBJ2-7; 7 positions agree with TRBD1. The ends lost 1 base at V and 3 bases at J; junction bases unmatched: 6. The CDR3 extends over 15 amino acids. CDR3 sequence (DNA): TGTGCCAGCAGTTTAGAACAGGGGCGTTACTACGAGCAGTACTTC. Translating it yields CASSLEQGRYYEQYF.